This T cell receptor beta chain was documented in a study of breast tumors, draining lymph nodes, adjacent tissues. The CDR3 runs 13 residues. Germline V lookup: CDR1 ENHRY, CDR2 SYGVKD. TCRdb independently ran MiXCR on the multiplex PCR reads; one entry per CDR3 protein. The table includes approximately 300,000 distinct CDR3 sequences, about 30% detected once. Samples came from axillary lymph nodes draining the breast cancer. The chain recombines TRBV10-3 with TRBJ2-1, with 11 bases fitting TRBD2. This TCR was recovered from a female donor with breast cancer. Some clones in this sample may be carry-over from other donors' samples. The sample consisted of axillary lymph node tissue. The CDR3 DNA follows: TGTGGCAGGGGGACTAGCGGCTACAATGAGCAGTTCTTC. Its translation is CGRGTSGYNEQFF.